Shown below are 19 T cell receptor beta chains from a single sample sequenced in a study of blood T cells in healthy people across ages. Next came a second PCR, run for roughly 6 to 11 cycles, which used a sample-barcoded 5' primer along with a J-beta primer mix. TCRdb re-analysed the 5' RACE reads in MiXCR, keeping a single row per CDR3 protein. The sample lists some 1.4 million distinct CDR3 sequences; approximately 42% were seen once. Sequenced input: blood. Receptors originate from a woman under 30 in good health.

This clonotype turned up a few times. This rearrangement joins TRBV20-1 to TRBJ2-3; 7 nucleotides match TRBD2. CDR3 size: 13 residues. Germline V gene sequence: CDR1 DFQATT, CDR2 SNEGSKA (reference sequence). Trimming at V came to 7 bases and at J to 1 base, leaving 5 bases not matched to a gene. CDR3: CSERGRGTDTQYF. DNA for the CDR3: TGCAGTGAACGCGGGAGAGGCACAGATACGCAGTATTTT.

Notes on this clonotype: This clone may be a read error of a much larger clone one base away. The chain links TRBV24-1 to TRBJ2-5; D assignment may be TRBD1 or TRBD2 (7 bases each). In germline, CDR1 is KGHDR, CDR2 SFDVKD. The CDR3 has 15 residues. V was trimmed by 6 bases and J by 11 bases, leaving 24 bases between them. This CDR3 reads CATSPGGGGRDEQYF. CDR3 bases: TGTGCCACCAGTCCCGGGGGAGGGGGCAGGGATGAGCAGTACTTC.

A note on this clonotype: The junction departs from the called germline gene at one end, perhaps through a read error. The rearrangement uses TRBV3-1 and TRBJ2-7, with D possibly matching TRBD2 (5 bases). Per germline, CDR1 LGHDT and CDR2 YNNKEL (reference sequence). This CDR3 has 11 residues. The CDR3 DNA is TGTACCAGCAGCCAAGAGGGCGAGCGGTACTTC. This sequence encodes CTSSQEGERYF.

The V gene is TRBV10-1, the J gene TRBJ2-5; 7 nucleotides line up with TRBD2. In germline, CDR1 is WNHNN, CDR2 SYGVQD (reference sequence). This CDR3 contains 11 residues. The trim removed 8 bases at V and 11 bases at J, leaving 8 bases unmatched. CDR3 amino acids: CASGDLAEQYF. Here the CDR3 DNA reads TGCGCCAGCGGGGACCTAGCGGAGCAGTACTTC.

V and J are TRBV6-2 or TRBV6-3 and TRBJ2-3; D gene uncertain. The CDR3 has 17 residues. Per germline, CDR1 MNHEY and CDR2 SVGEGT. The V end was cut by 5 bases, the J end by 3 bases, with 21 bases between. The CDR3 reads CASSQPDISAWTDTQYF. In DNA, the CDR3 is TGTGCCAGCAGTCAACCCGATATTTCCGCCTGGACAGATACGCAGTATTTT.

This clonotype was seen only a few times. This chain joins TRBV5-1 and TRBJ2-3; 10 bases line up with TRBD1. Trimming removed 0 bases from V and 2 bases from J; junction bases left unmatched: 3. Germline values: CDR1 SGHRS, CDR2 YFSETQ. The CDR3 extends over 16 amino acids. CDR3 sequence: CASSLAGQGTTDTQYF. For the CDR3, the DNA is TGCGCCAGCAGCTTGGCGGGACAGGGGACCACAGATACGCAGTATTTT.

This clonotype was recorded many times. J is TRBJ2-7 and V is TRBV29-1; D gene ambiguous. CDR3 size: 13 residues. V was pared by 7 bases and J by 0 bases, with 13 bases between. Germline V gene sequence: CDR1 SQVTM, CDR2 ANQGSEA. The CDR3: CSASASSSYEQYF. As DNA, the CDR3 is TGCAGCGCTTCCGCATCCAGCTCCTACGAGCAGTACTTC.

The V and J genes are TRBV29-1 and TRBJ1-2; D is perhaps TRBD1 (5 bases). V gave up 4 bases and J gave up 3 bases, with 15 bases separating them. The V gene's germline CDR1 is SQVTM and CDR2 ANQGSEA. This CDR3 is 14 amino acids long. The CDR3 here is CSVVNRGGDYGYTF. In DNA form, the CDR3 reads TGCAGCGTTGTCAATCGGGGGGGGGACTATGGCTACACCTTC. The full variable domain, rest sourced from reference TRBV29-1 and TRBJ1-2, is SAVISQKPSRDICQRGTSLTIQCQVDSQVTMMFWYRQQPGQSLTLIATANQGSEATYESGFVIDKFPISRPNLTFSTLTVSNMSPEDSSIYLCSVVNRGGDYGYTFGSGTRLTVV.

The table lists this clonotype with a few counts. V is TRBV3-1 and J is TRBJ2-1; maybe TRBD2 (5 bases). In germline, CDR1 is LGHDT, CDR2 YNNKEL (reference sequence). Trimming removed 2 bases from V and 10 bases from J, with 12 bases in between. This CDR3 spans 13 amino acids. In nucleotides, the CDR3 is TGTGCCAGCAGCCAACTTATAAGAGGGGAGCAGTTCTTC. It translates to CASSQLIRGEQFF.

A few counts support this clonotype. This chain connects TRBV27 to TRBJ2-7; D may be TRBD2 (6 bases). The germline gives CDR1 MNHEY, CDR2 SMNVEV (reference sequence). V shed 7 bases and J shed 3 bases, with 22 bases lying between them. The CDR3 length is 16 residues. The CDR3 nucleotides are TGTGCCAGCAACCTATCAGGGACTCCCAAACTCTACGAGCAGTACTTC. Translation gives CASNLSGTPKLYEQYF.

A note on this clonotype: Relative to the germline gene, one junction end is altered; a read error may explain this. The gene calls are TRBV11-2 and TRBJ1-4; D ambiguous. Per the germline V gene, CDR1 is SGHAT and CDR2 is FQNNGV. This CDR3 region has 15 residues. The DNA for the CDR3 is TGTGCCGGCAGCTGGAGGTTGGGCTCTAATGAAAAACTGTTTTTT. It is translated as CAGSWRLGSNEKLFF.

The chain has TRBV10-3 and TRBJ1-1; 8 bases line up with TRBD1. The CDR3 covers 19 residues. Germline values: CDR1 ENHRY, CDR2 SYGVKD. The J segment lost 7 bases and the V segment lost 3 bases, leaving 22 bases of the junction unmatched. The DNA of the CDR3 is TGTGCCATCAGTGAAGGTTTAACAGGGGGAGGTTTGACGGCCGGTGAAGCTTTCTTT. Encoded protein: CAISEGLTGGGLTAGEAFF.

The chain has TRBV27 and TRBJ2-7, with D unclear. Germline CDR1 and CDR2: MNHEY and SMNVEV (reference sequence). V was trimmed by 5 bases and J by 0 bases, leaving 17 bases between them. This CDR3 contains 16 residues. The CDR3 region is CASSPDSGFDSYEQYF. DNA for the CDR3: TGTGCCAGCAGTCCGGATAGTGGTTTCGACTCCTACGAGCAGTACTTC.

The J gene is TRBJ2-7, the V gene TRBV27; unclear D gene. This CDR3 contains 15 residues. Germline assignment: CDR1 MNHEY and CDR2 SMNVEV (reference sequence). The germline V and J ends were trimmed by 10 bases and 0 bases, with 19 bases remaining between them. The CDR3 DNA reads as TGTGCCACTTCCCGAATACCCCAGAGCTCCTACGAGCAGTACTTC. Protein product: CATSRIPQSSYEQYF.

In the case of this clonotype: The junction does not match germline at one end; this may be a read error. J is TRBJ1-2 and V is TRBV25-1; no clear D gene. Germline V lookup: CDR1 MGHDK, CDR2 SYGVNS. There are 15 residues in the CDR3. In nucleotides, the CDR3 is TGTGCCGGCAGCTACCGCGGGGTACGGAAAAATGGCTACACCTTC. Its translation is CAGSYRGVRKNGYTF.

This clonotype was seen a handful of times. The CDR3 loop reads CATSRPILAGVYEQYF. In nucleotides, the CDR3 is TGTGCCACCAGCAGACCTATACTAGCGGGAGTCTACGAGCAGTACTTC. The chain links TRBV15 to TRBJ2-5; 11 bases line up with TRBD2. The J call is in doubt because the DNA end fits TRBJ2-7 better. Looked up from germline, CDR1 is LNHNV and CDR2 is YYDKDF (reference sequence). The CDR3 length is 16 residues.

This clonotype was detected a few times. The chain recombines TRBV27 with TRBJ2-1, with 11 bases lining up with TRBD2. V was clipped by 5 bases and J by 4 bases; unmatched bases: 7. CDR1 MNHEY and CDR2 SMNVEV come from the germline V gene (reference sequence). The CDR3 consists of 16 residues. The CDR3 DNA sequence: TGTGCCAGCAGTACACTAGCGGGAGTGGGATACAATGAGCAGTTCTTC. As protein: CASSTLAGVGYNEQFF.

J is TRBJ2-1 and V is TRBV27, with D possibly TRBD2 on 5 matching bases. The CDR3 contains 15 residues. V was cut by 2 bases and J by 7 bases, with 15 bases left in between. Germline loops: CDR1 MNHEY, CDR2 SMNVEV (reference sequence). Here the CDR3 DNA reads TGTGCCAGCAGTTTAGGGAGCTTCGCCGGGAATGAGCAGTTCTTC. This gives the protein CASSLGSFAGNEQFF.

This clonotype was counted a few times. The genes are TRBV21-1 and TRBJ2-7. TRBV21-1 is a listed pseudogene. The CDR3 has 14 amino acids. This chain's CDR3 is CASSKVATSYEQYF. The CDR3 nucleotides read TGTGCCAGCAGCAAAGTGGCCACTTCCTACGAGCAGTACTTC.